The 15 T cell receptor beta chains reported below all come from one sample, sequenced in a study of T cells in Graves' hyperthyroidism and ophthalmopathy. There were TCR beta CDR3 regions amplified from RNA transcripts. The HTBI set primed first-round TCR CDR3 RT-PCR. TCRdb re-called the multiplex PCR reads through MiXCR, storing one row per CDR3 protein. Altogether some 500,000 distinct CDR3 sequences are present, roughly 15% being singletons, with the ten largest covering 25% to 30%. Sample: blood. The receptor set was obtained from a woman aged 25 to 39 with Graves' ophthalmopathy.

This clonotype was counted many times. This chain connects TRBV2 to TRBJ2-5; perhaps D is TRBD1 or TRBD2 (5 bases each). The V end was cut by 4 bases, the J end by 5 bases, with 11 bases between. Germline V gives CDR1 SNHLY, CDR2 FYNNEI. The CDR3 covers 13 residues. The DNA for the CDR3 is TGTGCCAGCAGTGGTAGGGGAGAGGAGACCCAGTACTTC. It specifies CASSGRGEETQYF.

This clonotype was found a few times. The rearrangement joins TRBV20-1 to TRBJ2-6, with 8 bases fitting TRBD1. V lost 5 bases and J lost 2; bases outside the gene matches: 11. The CDR3 spans 17 residues. Germline V gene sequence: CDR1 DFQATT, CDR2 SNEGSKA (reference sequence). CDR3 coding DNA: TGCAGTGCTGGCCGGGACAGGTCGTCGGCTGGGGCCAACGTCCTGACTTTC. Its protein product is CSAGRDRSSAGANVLTF.

This clonotype was observed at least ten times. V and J are TRBV11-2 and TRBJ2-7; no clear D. Germline CDR1 reads SGHAT; CDR2 reads FQNNGV. This CDR3 region has 12 residues. V was cut by 1 base and J by 4 bases, with 5 bases left in between. Here the CDR3 reads CASSLASYEQYF. DNA for the CDR3: TGTGCCAGCAGCTTAGCCAGTTACGAGCAGTACTTC. The whole variable domain, filled in from reference TRBV11-2 and TRBJ2-7, reads EAGVAQSPRYKIIEKRQSVAFWCNPISGHATLYWYQQILGQGPKLLIQFQNNGVVDDSQLPKDRFSAERLKGVDSTLKIQPAKLEDSAVYLCASSLASYEQYFGPGTRLTVT.

The chain combines TRBV20-1 with TRBJ1-6, with 9 bases that match TRBD1. Trimming at V came to 6 bases and at J to 9 bases, leaving 12 bases not matched to a gene. CDR3 length equals 15 residues. Germline lookup yields CDR1 DFQATT and CDR2 SNEGSKA (reference sequence). The CDR3 region has the DNA TGCAGTGCCCGAAGGACAGGGGTTAGTTTTTCACCCCTCCACTTT. Protein product: CSARRTGVSFSPLHF.

The chain couples TRBV2 to TRBJ2-7, with TRBD2 matching 10 bases. Trimming at V came to 1 base and at J to 2 bases, leaving 11 bases not matched to a gene. The CDR3 has 18 residues. Germline V lookup: CDR1 SNHLY, CDR2 FYNNEI. The CDR3 spells CASSEDSGRPSGPYEQYF. The CDR3 DNA follows: TGTGCCAGCAGTGAAGATAGCGGGAGGCCATCAGGTCCCTACGAGCAGTACTTC. Based on the CDR3 plus reference TRBV2 and TRBJ2-7, the full variable domain is EPEVTQTPSHQVTQMGQEVILRCVPISNHLYFYWYRQILGQKVEFLVSFYNNEISEKSEIFDDQFSVERPDGSNFTLKIRSTKLEDSAMYFCASSEDSGRPSGPYEQYFGPGTRLTVT.

The V and J genes are TRBV18 and TRBJ1-2, with TRBD1 as a possible D gene (6 bases). The CDR3 contains 17 residues. V gave up 5 bases and J gave up 1 base, with 20 bases separating them. Germline values: CDR1 KGHSH, CDR2 LQKENI. Here the CDR3 DNA reads TGTGCCAGCTCAGATCGTCCACAGGGTCCCCTTAACTATGGCTACACCTTC. Amino acid sequence: CASSDRPQGPLNYGYTF.

The chain is built from TRBV7-9 and TRBJ2-4; 12 bases align to TRBD2. Germline CDR1 reads SEHNR; CDR2 reads FQNEAQ (reference sequence). The CDR3 has 17 amino acids. V gave up 0 bases and J gave up 7 bases; unmatched junction bases: 7. DNA of the CDR3: TGTGCCAGCAGCTTAGCCCGGCTAGCGGGAGGGAAGAACATTCAGTACTTC. Its protein product is CASSLARLAGGKNIQYF.

This clonotype was observed a handful of times. The chain uses TRBV20-1 and TRBJ1-6; the match to TRBD1 covers 7 bases. This CDR3 is 16 amino acids long. V trimming: 3 bases; J trimming: 8 bases; junction bases outside the gene matches: 13. Germline lookup yields CDR1 DFQATT and CDR2 SNEGSKA (reference sequence). CDR3 sequence: CSARSTGARLDSPLHF. CDR3 sequence (DNA): TGCAGTGCTAGGTCTACAGGGGCAAGGCTAGATTCACCCCTCCACTTT.

V gene TRBV3-1 combines with J gene TRBJ2-7; D is perhaps TRBD1 or TRBD2 (5 bases each). CDR3 length equals 15 residues. Germline CDR1 LGHDT, CDR2 YNNKEL (reference sequence). V shed 4 bases and J shed 2 bases, with 15 bases lying between them. Here the CDR3 DNA reads TGTGCCAGCAGCCCCGTTGCTTTGGGGGCCTACGAGCAGTACTTC. It specifies CASSPVALGAYEQYF.

This clonotype was detected many times. The J gene is TRBJ2-5, the V gene TRBV24-1; perhaps D is TRBD1 or TRBD2 (7 bases each). Germline CDR1 is KGHDR and CDR2 is SFDVKD. The CDR3 loop spans 20 amino acids. Between the trimmed V and J ends, which lost 5 bases and 3 bases, there was a span of 30 bases. CDR3: CATSGKTGLDPSGTKETQYF. As DNA, the CDR3 is TGTGCCACCAGTGGTAAGACAGGGTTGGACCCAAGCGGGACCAAAGAGACCCAGTACTTC.

This clonotype was recorded many times. V gene TRBV5-6 combines with J gene TRBJ2-7; D perhaps matches TRBD1 (7 bases). V lost 4 bases, J lost 4 bases, and 15 bases lay in between. Germline assignment: CDR1 SGHDT and CDR2 YYEEEE. The CDR3 covers 14 residues. CDR3 DNA sequence: TGTGCCAGCAGCCTCGGCGGGACAGAATACGAGCAGTACTTC. Translated: CASSLGGTEYEQYF. Variable domain in full (rest from reference TRBV5-6 and TRBJ2-7): DAGVTQSPTHLIKTRGQQVTLRCSPKSGHDTVSWYQQALGQGPQFIFQYYEEEERQRGNFPDRFSGHQFPNYSSELNVNALLLGDSALYLCASSLGGTEYEQYFGPGTRLTVT.

This clonotype appeared a few times. The genes are TRBV5-6 and TRBJ2-5; 9 positions match TRBD1. Per germline, CDR1 SGHDT and CDR2 YYEEEE. The length of the CDR3 is 13 residues. Trimming took 0 bases from V and 12 from J; bases not matched to a gene: 6. This chain's CDR3 is CASSLGQGVNKYF. The CDR3 DNA follows: TGTGCCAGCAGCTTGGGACAGGGGGTGAACAAGTACTTC.

This clonotype occurred many times. Relative to the germline gene, one junction end is altered; a read error may explain this. The rearrangement links TRBV7-2 to TRBJ2-7; 9 bases match TRBD1. The CDR3 has 15 residues. CDR1 SGHTA and CDR2 FQGNSA come from the germline V gene. The CDR3 region has the DNA TGCGCCAGCAGCTTGGAAGGGACAGGGACCTACGAGCAGTACTTC. Translated: CASSLEGTGTYEQYF. Full variable domain (outside the CDR3, taken from reference TRBV7-2 and TRBJ2-7): GAGVSQSPSNKVTEKGKDVELRCDPISGHTALYWYRQSLGQGLEFLIYFQGNSAPDKSGLPSDRFSAERTGGSVSTLTIQRTQQEDSAVYLCASSLEGTGTYEQYFGPGTRLTVT.

This clonotype was seen repeatedly, ten times or more. The CDR3 region is CASIGQDNEKLFF. The CDR3 region has the DNA TGTGCCAGCATTGGTCAGGATAATGAAAAACTGTTTTTT. The chain is built from TRBV2 and TRBJ1-4, with D hard to call. Germline CDR1 and CDR2: SNHLY and FYNNEI. The ends were cut back, 7 bases at V and 4 bases at J, with 10 bases in the middle. The CDR3 covers 13 residues.

This clonotype showed up many times. The chain has TRBV7-3 and TRBJ2-3, with unresolved D. Germline CDR1 reads SGHTA; CDR2 reads FQGTGA. Deletions cut 0 bases from V and 2 bases from J, with 9 bases between. This CDR3 is 15 amino acids long. The DNA of the CDR3 is TGTGCCAGCAGCTTAACCCGAGATACCACAGATACGCAGTATTTT. Protein sequence: CASSLTRDTTDTQYF.